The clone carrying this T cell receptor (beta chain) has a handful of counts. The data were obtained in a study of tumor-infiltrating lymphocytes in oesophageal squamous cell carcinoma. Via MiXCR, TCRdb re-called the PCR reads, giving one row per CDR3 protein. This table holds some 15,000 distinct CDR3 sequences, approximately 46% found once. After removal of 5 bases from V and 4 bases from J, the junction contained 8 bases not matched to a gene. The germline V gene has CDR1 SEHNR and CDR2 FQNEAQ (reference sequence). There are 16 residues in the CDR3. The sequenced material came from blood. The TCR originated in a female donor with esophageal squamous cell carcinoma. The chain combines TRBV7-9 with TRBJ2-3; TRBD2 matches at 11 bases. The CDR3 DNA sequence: TGTGCCAGCAGCCCCACAACTAGCGGGAGTGCAGATACGCAGTATTTT. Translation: CASSPTTSGSADTQYF.